What follows is one T cell receptor (beta chain) and its context. Its specificity is unknown. The data derive from a study of T cell responses to AZD1222 COVID-19 vaccine. General study results and limits: Distributed over spike, vaccine-associated CD4 TCRs predominated at 160-218 and 743-854. Recipients of AZD1222 seropositive at baseline numbered only five or six. Donor demographics were predominantly white British with a female majority; clonal diversity may be underestimated.

The trim removed 0 bases at V and 2 bases at J, leaving 12 bases unmatched. There are 19 residues in the CDR3. The germline CDR1 and CDR2 sequences are MGHRA and YSYEKL. Sequencing used immunoSEQ multiplex PCR; TCRdb keeps in-frame clones, though not all of them. In the table there are 120,000 or so clones, under 90% of which are singletons. The sequenced sample was peripheral blood, obtained on day 0 of AZD1222 vaccination. This sequence originates from an adult in good health. The V call is TRBV4-1, the J call TRBJ1-4; 7 nucleotides line up with TRBD1. DNA for the CDR3: TGCGCCAGCAGCCAAGAGTTAGCAGGGGGAGGAAGGACTAATGAAAAACTGTTTTTT. It specifies CASSQELAGGGRTNEKLFF.